The source of this TCR beta chain is a study of T cells expressing NK-cell markers. Whole-study context: Sorted CD3+CD56-NKG2C+, CD3+CD56+NKG2C+ and CD3+CD56+NKG2C- T cells supplied the TCR beta repertoires. Seven donors tested HCMV-seropositive and one tested seronegative among the eight sequenced.

TCRdb re-called the 5' RACE reads, yielding one record per CDR3 amino acid sequence without DNA. In total, the table holds some 460,000 distinct CDR3 sequences. As regards this clonotype: Antigen specificity is unknown.

Study observations and caveats: These same clonotypes (in several donors) also led the CD3+CD56-NKG2C+ fraction.

Sequenced input: blood T cells: a sorted CD56 or NKG2C T cell subset, CD4+ or CD8+ T cells, or bulk PBMC T cells (not recorded which). The origin of this receptor is a woman aged 50 to 60 in good health.

The CDR3 sequence: CASSSDRSGNTIYF. The chain uses TRBV6-5 and TRBJ1-3. In germline, CDR1 is MNHEY, CDR2 SVGAGI. There are 14 residues in the CDR3.